What follows are 21 T cell receptor beta chains derived from one specimen sequenced in a study of PD-1 blockade in classical Hodgkin lymphoma. TCRdb's table, derived via immunoSEQ multiplex PCR, lists solely in-frame clones and lacks some. The data show about 150,000 clones, about 81% seen once. Each patient experienced a relapse that followed autologous stem cell transplantation, and brentuximab vedotin exposure varied. The sample in question was peripheral blood mononuclear cells (PBMCs), obtained before the second cycle of nivolumab. These TCRs come from a human donor with classical Hodgkin lymphoma.

The chain links TRBV23-1 to TRBJ2-3, with 15 bases aligning to TRBD2. TRBV23-1 is classed as an ORF, of uncertain function. The CDR3 is 16 residues long. The CDR3 DNA sequence: TGCGCGAGCTCCGGGACTAGCGGGAGGTCCCACCATACGCAGTATTTT. This codes for CASSGTSGRSHHTQYF.

The J gene is TRBJ2-7, the V gene TRBV7-9; D perhaps matches TRBD1 (6 bases). The V end lost 5 bases, the J end lost 5 bases, and 13 bases lay between the germline ends. The CDR3 extends over 13 amino acids. In germline, CDR1 is SEHNR, CDR2 FQNEAQ (reference sequence). Here the CDR3 reads CASSLTGYNEQYF. CDR3 sequence (DNA): TGTGCCAGCAGCCTCACAGGGTACAACGAGCAGTACTTC.

The gene calls are TRBV27 and TRBJ1-3, with D possibly being TRBD1 (5 bases). Germline V gives CDR1 MNHEY, CDR2 SMNVEV (reference sequence). This CDR3 has 13 amino acids. V was clipped by 4 bases and J by 3 bases, with 7 bases between them. The CDR3 reads CASSYRIGNTIYF. CDR3 DNA: TGTGCCAGCAGTTACAGGATTGGAAACACCATATATTTT.

V gene TRBV5-1 combines with J gene TRBJ2-1; TRBD2 aligns across 9 bases. Looked up from germline, CDR1 is SGHRS and CDR2 is YFSETQ. V lost 0 bases and J lost 9; bases outside the gene matches: 7. CDR3 size: 15 residues. The DNA of the CDR3 is TGCGCCAGCAGCTTGGTGTCTAGCGGGGTAGCTGAGCAGTTCTTC. It specifies CASSLVSSGVAEQFF.

The V and J genes are TRBV5-6 and TRBJ2-7; 7 nucleotides agree with TRBD1. The CDR3 sequence is 12 residues long. J was trimmed by 6 bases and V by 4 bases; bases with no gene match: 4. Germline-derived CDR1 and CDR2 are SGHDT and YYEEEE. The CDR3 nucleotides are TGTGCCAGCAGCCTTACAGGGGTCGAGCAGTACTTC. This translates into CASSLTGVEQYF.

This clone occurred a few times. The junction shows a germline mismatch at one end, possibly a read error. The rearrangement joins TRBV10-3 to TRBJ2-7; D uncertain. Germline V lookup: CDR1 ENHRY, CDR2 SYGVKD. The CDR3 contains 12 residues. The chain's CDR3 is CASSEGRYEQYF. The CDR3 nucleotides read TGTGCCAGCAGTGAAGGTCGGTACGAGCAGTACTTC.

The V call is TRBV11-2, the J call TRBJ2-3; D not resolved. Germline loops: CDR1 SGHAT, CDR2 FQNNGV. The CDR3 extends over 12 amino acids. Trimming took 8 bases from V and 6 from J, leaving 12 bases between them. The CDR3 nucleotides are TGTGCCAGCGCCCCGTCTCGGGATACGCAGTATTTT. Translated: CASAPSRDTQYF.

V and J are TRBV27 and TRBJ1-5; 9 nucleotides match TRBD1. The CDR3 extends over 18 amino acids. The junction had 21 bases not matched to a gene; V was cut back by 4 bases and J by 11 bases. The germline gives CDR1 MNHEY, CDR2 SMNVEV (reference sequence). CDR3 in DNA: TGTGCCAGCAGTTCCGTGCGCAGGCCGGGACAGGGTCTGTCGGCCCAGCATTTT. Translated, it gives CASSSVRRPGQGLSAQHF.

This chain connects TRBV10-3 to TRBJ2-7, with D perhaps matching TRBD2 (6 bases). The CDR3 loop spans 13 amino acids. From germline, CDR1 is ENHRY and CDR2 SYGVKD. V was shortened by 5 bases and J by 3 bases, with 11 bases between the two germline ends. CDR3 sequence: CAISPGTFYEQYF. CDR3 sequence (DNA): TGTGCCATCAGTCCCGGGACTTTCTACGAGCAGTACTTC.

V is TRBV5-5 and J is TRBJ2-2; D possibly corresponds to TRBD2 (6 bases). V was clipped by 3 bases and J by 6 bases, with 18 bases between them. The CDR3 spans 16 residues. Germline V lookup: CDR1 SGHKS, CDR2 YYEKEE (reference sequence). CDR3 amino acids: CASSSLHGEVSGELFF. The CDR3 DNA follows: TGTGCCAGCAGCTCCCTACACGGGGAGGTATCCGGGGAGCTGTTTTTT.

This clone was picked up a small number of times. The chain links TRBV7-6 to TRBJ1-4; possible D gene TRBD1, 5 bases. The V end was cut by 3 bases, the J end by 7 bases, with 15 bases between. The CDR3 runs 15 residues. Germline lookup yields CDR1 SGHVS and CDR2 FNYEAQ. The CDR3 loop reads CASSFSVGGSEKLFF. The CDR3 DNA reads as TGTGCCAGCAGCTTTAGCGTCGGGGGAAGTGAAAAACTGTTTTTT.

The J gene is TRBJ1-5, the V gene TRBV2, with 7 positions matching TRBD1. The V segment lost 4 bases and the J segment 3 bases; nucleotides outside the gene matches: 6. The germline V gene has CDR1 SNHLY and CDR2 FYNNEI. The CDR3 runs to 15 residues. The CDR3 sequence is CASSVPTGLNQPQHF. In DNA, the CDR3 is TGTGCCAGCAGTGTCCCGACAGGGCTCAATCAGCCCCAGCATTTT.

V gene TRBV4-1 combines with J gene TRBJ1-4; 7 bases map to TRBD1. Germline lookup yields CDR1 MGHRA and CDR2 YSYEKL. V lost 0 bases and J lost 6; bases outside the gene matches: 4. The length of the CDR3 is 15 residues. The CDR3 here is CASSQEGRGHEKLFF. The DNA of the CDR3 is TGCGCCAGCAGCCAAGAGGGGAGGGGGCATGAAAAACTGTTTTTT.

This chain uses TRBV14 with TRBJ2-5, with D tentatively TRBD1 or TRBD2 (5 bases each). V lost 4 bases and J 3 bases, leaving 18 bases between the germline ends. Germline V gene sequence: CDR1 SGHDN, CDR2 FVKESK. This CDR3 spans 16 amino acids. The CDR3 region is CASSLLRLLGEETQYF. In DNA form, the CDR3 reads TGTGCCAGCAGCCTACTACGTCTCCTGGGGGAAGAGACCCAGTACTTC.

This clone turned up a few times. V gene TRBV6-6 combines with J gene TRBJ1-1; D possibly corresponds to TRBD1 (6 bases). From germline, CDR1 is MNHNY and CDR2 SVGAGI (reference sequence). V was cut by 7 bases and J by 1 base, with 16 bases left in between. CDR3 size: 15 residues. This CDR3 reads CASTPYLTGNTEAFF. As DNA, the CDR3 is TGTGCCAGCACCCCCTACCTGACAGGGAACACTGAAGCTTTCTTT.

The chain links TRBV7-2 to TRBJ2-7; D unresolved. Germline assignment: CDR1 SGHTA and CDR2 FQGNSA. Trimming shortened V by 2 bases and J by 3 bases, and 11 bases separated the two germline ends. There are 14 residues in the CDR3. The CDR3 coding sequence is TGTGCCAGCAGCTTATATCGGCATTACTACGAGCAGTACTTC. It codes for CASSLYRHYYEQYF.

The chain combines TRBV7-9 with TRBJ1-1, with D uncertain. The germline CDR1 and CDR2 sequences are SEHNR and FQNEAQ (reference sequence). Trimming cost V 4 bases and J 0 bases, with 12 bases left between them. The CDR3 runs to 15 residues. The chain's CDR3 is CASSWARAMNTEAFF. The CDR3, as DNA: TGTGCCAGCAGCTGGGCCAGAGCCATGAACACTGAAGCTTTCTTT.

The V call is TRBV27, the J call TRBJ2-7; 8 bases align to TRBD2. CDR3 length equals 18 residues. Germline loops: CDR1 MNHEY, CDR2 SMNVEV (reference sequence). V shed 6 bases, J shed 2 bases, and the junction held 18 bases outside the gene matches. CDR3 protein: CASSPTRGAGGPTYEQYF. DNA for the CDR3: TGTGCCAGCAGCCCCACCCGGGGGGCGGGGGGACCCACCTACGAGCAGTACTTC.

This clone was seen more than once but under ten times. Additional DNA sequences in this sample encode the identical CDR3. The chain has TRBV6-1 and TRBJ2-2; 9 bases align to TRBD1. The J segment lost 5 bases and the V segment lost 6 bases, leaving 7 bases of the junction unmatched. The CDR3 extends over 15 amino acids. Germline CDR1 and CDR2: MNHNS and SASEGT. The CDR3, as DNA: TGTGCCAGCAGCGTACAGGGGGCCTTTACCGGGGAGCTGTTTTTT. It yields the protein CASSVQGAFTGELFF.

This chain uses TRBV6-1 with TRBJ2-7, with 15 bases matching TRBD2. Germline V gene sequence: CDR1 MNHNS, CDR2 SASEGT. J gave up 7 bases and V 5 bases, and 6 bases lay outside the gene matches. The CDR3 runs to 15 residues. CDR3 sequence (DNA): TGTGCCAGCAGTCCCTGGGGACTAGCGGGAGGTGAGCAGTACTTC. This sequence encodes CASSPWGLAGGEQYF.

The chain couples TRBV6-1 to TRBJ2-7; possibly TRBD2 for D (5 bases). The germline V and J ends were trimmed by 2 bases and 0 bases, with 14 bases remaining between them. The CDR3 runs 16 residues. CDR1 is MNHNS, CDR2 SASEGT, per germline. CDR3 coding DNA: TGTGCCAGCAGTGAATGGCGGGCATCCAGCTCCTACGAGCAGTACTTC. Amino acid sequence: CASSEWRASSSYEQYF.